One and the same sample provided the 21 T cell receptor beta chains below, sequenced in a study of blood T cell repertoires in COVID-19. Produced via immunoSEQ multiplex PCR; TCRdb's table is partial and in-frame only. This table has approximately 170,000 clones, 86% appearing once. The material sequenced was peripheral blood. The receptors come from a woman aged 55-70 years with COVID-19, enrolled during active disease.

The V gene is TRBV24-1, the J gene TRBJ1-5; TRBD1 might be the D (5 bases). Germline V gives CDR1 KGHDR, CDR2 SFDVKD. The CDR3 is 13 residues long. The V end was cut by 7 bases, the J end by 3 bases, with 9 bases between. The CDR3 sequence is CATSRAYNQPQHF. In DNA form, the CDR3 reads TGTGCCACCAGCAGGGCCTACAATCAGCCCCAGCATTTT.

This chain connects TRBV19 to TRBJ2-7, with TRBD1 matching over 7 bases. The length of the CDR3 is 15 residues. J was trimmed by 7 bases and V by 5 bases; bases with no gene match: 14. Germline CDR1 is LNHDA and CDR2 is SQIVND (reference sequence). Written as DNA, the CDR3 is TGTGCCAGTAGTCGCAGACAGGGCCCAGCTGGAGAGCAGTACTTC. Its translation is CASSRRQGPAGEQYF.

The genes are TRBV4-2 and TRBJ1-4; TRBD1 matches 7 bases. Germline V gene data show CDR1 as LGHNA and CDR2 as YNFKEQ. The CDR3 contains 17 residues. Trimming cost V 6 bases and J 6 bases; bases outside gene matches: 16. The CDR3 DNA reads TGTGCCAGCAGAGAAGATTCAGGGGGAACAGGTTATGAAAAACTGTTTTTT. Protein sequence: CASREDSGGTGYEKLFF.

The chain is built from TRBV3-1 (or the pseudogene TRBV3-2) and TRBJ1-3, with D possibly being TRBD1 (5 bases). The CDR3 length is 19 residues. V was shortened by 0 bases and J by 0 bases, with 18 bases between the two germline ends. The germline gives CDR1 LGHDT, CDR2 YNNKEL (reference sequence). The CDR3 here is CASSQEQAPATLSGNTIYF. In nucleotides, the CDR3 is TGTGCCAGCAGCCAAGAACAGGCCCCCGCTACTCTCTCTGGAAACACCATATATTTT.

The CDR3 spells CASSSPAAGSYEQYF. CDR3 DNA sequence: TGTGCCAGCAGCTCCCCAGCGGCGGGATCCTACGAGCAGTACTTC. The rearrangement joins TRBV11-2 to TRBJ2-7, with D possibly being TRBD2 (6 bases). CDR3 length: 15 residues. Germline values: CDR1 SGHAT, CDR2 FQNNGV. Trimming shortened V by 4 bases and J by 1 base, and 14 bases separated the two germline ends. Looking up the rest from reference TRBV11-2 and TRBJ2-7 gives the full variable domain: EAGVAQSPRYKIIEKRQSVAFWCNPISGHATLYWYQQILGQGPKLLIQFQNNGVVDDSQLPKDRFSAERLKGVDSTLKIQPAKLEDSAVYLCASSSPAAGSYEQYFGPGTRLTVT.

The chain combines TRBV10-3 with TRBJ2-7; D gene uncertain. Germline loops: CDR1 ENHRY, CDR2 SYGVKD. This CDR3 region has 12 residues. The ends were cut back, 3 bases at V and 4 bases at J, with 7 bases in the middle. CDR3 protein: CAISEQYYEQYF. DNA of the CDR3: TGTGCCATCAGTGAACAGTATTACGAGCAGTACTTC.

The chain recombines TRBV30 with TRBJ2-1; TRBD2 matches at 8 bases. Unmatched junction bases numbered 20, after V lost 2 bases and J lost 2 bases. Germline loops: CDR1 GTSNPN, CDR2 SVGIG (reference sequence). The CDR3 runs to 20 residues. The CDR3 DNA follows: TGTGCCTGGAGTCCAAGGGTGGACTTTAGCGGGATGTTGCCCTACAATGAGCAGTTCTTC. Its protein product is CAWSPRVDFSGMLPYNEQFF.

The rearrangement uses TRBV6-2 or TRBV6-3 and TRBJ1-1, with D uncertain. Germline lookup yields CDR1 MNHEY and CDR2 SVGEGT. The CDR3 extends over 14 amino acids. With 2 bases removed from V and 4 bases from J, the gap between germline ends came to 11 bases. The CDR3 region is CASSYARAGTEAFF. CDR3 DNA: TGTGCCAGCAGTTACGCCCGGGCGGGCACTGAAGCTTTCTTT.

V usage is TRBV5-5 and J usage is TRBJ2-7; D is unresolved. Trimming took off 1 base at V and 2 bases at J, with 10 bases between the two ends. From germline, CDR1 is SGHKS and CDR2 YYEKEE (reference sequence). The CDR3 runs 14 residues. This chain's CDR3 is CASSLQSTPYEQYF. The CDR3 bases are TGTGCCAGCAGCTTGCAAAGCACCCCCTACGAGCAGTACTTC.

The chain combines TRBV4-1 with TRBJ1-2; D ambiguous. This CDR3 comprises 15 residues. The V and J ends lost 0 bases and 2 bases respectively, with 10 bases between them. The germline V gene encodes CDR1 MGHRA and CDR2 YSYEKL. The CDR3 region has the DNA TGCGCCAGCAGCCAAGACGATGGAGGGAACTATGGCTACACCTTC. Amino acids: CASSQDDGGNYGYTF.

This rearrangement joins TRBV9 to TRBJ2-6; D remains unclear. Trimming removed 0 bases from V and 0 bases from J, with 7 bases in between. The CDR3 spans 16 residues. From germline, CDR1 is SGDLS and CDR2 YYNGEE. CDR3 nucleotides: TGTGCCAGCAGCGTAGAAATCCGCTCTGGGGCCAACGTCCTGACTTTC. Translating it yields CASSVEIRSGANVLTF. Filled out from reference TRBV9 and TRBJ2-6, the complete variable domain reads DSGVTQTPKHLITATGQRVTLRCSPRSGDLSVYWYQQSLDQGLQFLIQYYNGEERAKGNILERFSAQQFPDLHSELNLSSLELGDSALYFCASSVEIRSGANVLTFGAGSRLTVL.

This chain connects TRBV7-2 to TRBJ1-1, with TRBD1 matching 8 bases. This CDR3 region has 13 residues. The J segment lost 6 bases and the V segment lost 3 bases, leaving 3 bases of the junction unmatched. Germline V gene data show CDR1 as SGHTA and CDR2 as FQGNSA. CDR3: CASSFPQGAEAFF. The CDR3 DNA sequence: TGTGCCAGCAGCTTTCCACAGGGGGCTGAAGCTTTCTTT.

This clone was recorded only once. The chain employs TRBV19 and TRBJ2-5; 14 nucleotides match TRBD2. Germline CDR1 LNHDA, CDR2 SQIVND (reference sequence). The CDR3 is 14 amino acids. V was clipped by 6 bases and J by 3 bases; unmatched bases: 0. The DNA of the CDR3 is TGTGCCAGTAGGACTAGCGGGAGGGAAGAGACCCAGTACTTC. Its translation: CASRTSGREETQYF.

The rearrangement joins TRBV11-2 to TRBJ2-3; no reliable D call. The V end lost 7 bases, the J end lost 8 bases, and 16 bases lay between the germline ends. Germline V gives CDR1 SGHAT, CDR2 FQNNGV. The CDR3 is 13 amino acids. The CDR3 sequence: CASTLSLSSTQYF. In DNA form, the CDR3 reads TGTGCCAGCACCCTTTCTCTTTCTTCTACGCAGTATTTT. Full variable domain (missing parts from reference TRBV11-2 and TRBJ2-3): EAGVAQSPRYKIIEKRQSVAFWCNPISGHATLYWYQQILGQGPKLLIQFQNNGVVDDSQLPKDRFSAERLKGVDSTLKIQPAKLEDSAVYLCASTLSLSSTQYFGPGTRLTVL.

Only one count was recorded for this clone. The chain has TRBV11-3 and TRBJ2-3, with TRBD2 matching over 10 bases. The length of the CDR3 is 16 residues. Germline CDR1 reads SGHNT; CDR2 reads YENEEA. V was clipped by 4 bases and J by 2 bases; unmatched bases: 6. CDR3 amino acids: CASSSASGGFTDTQYF. For the CDR3, the DNA is TGTGCCAGCAGCTCGGCTAGCGGGGGATTCACAGATACGCAGTATTTT.

V and J are TRBV29-1 and TRBJ2-1; 8 bases are a match to TRBD1. The CDR3 has 12 amino acids. The V gene's germline CDR1 is SQVTM and CDR2 ANQGSEA. The V gene end was trimmed by 7 bases and the J gene end by 7 bases; junction bases not matched to a gene: 6. CDR3 DNA sequence: TGCAGCGGGGGACAGGTAACTAATGAGCAGTTCTTC. Its protein is CSGGQVTNEQFF.

The chain carries TRBV9 and TRBJ1-6, with 7 positions matching TRBD1. V shed 2 bases, J shed 5 bases, and the junction held 1 base outside the gene matches. CDR1 and CDR2 (germline): SGDLS, YYNGEE. The CDR3 contains 14 residues. CDR3 in amino acids: CASSVRGDNSPLHF. The CDR3 DNA follows: TGTGCCAGCAGCGTCAGGGGGGATAATTCACCCCTCCACTTT. Together with reference TRBV9 and TRBJ1-6, the CDR3 gives the full variable domain: DSGVTQTPKHLITATGQRVTLRCSPRSGDLSVYWYQQSLDQGLQFLIQYYNGEERAKGNILERFSAQQFPDLHSELNLSSLELGDSALYFCASSVRGDNSPLHFGNGTRLTVT.

The chain combines TRBV28 with TRBJ1-2; D ambiguous. The V end lost 6 bases, the J end lost 8 bases, and 16 bases lay between the germline ends. Germline CDR1 and CDR2: MDHEN and SYDVKM. CDR3 length equals 13 residues. CDR3 residues: CASRSSGWEGYTF. CDR3 coding DNA: TGTGCCAGCAGGTCTTCGGGGTGGGAGGGCTACACCTTC.

The chain uses TRBV14 and TRBJ1-6, with 8 bases aligning to TRBD1. J gave up 5 bases and V 4 bases, and 4 bases lay outside the gene matches. Looked up from germline, CDR1 is SGHDN and CDR2 is FVKESK. The CDR3 length is 15 residues. The CDR3 sequence: CASSPPTGDNSPLHF. CDR3 sequence (DNA): TGTGCCAGCAGCCCGCCGACAGGGGATAATTCACCCCTCCACTTT.

V is TRBV18 and J is TRBJ2-3, with 11 bases identical to TRBD1. This CDR3 is 16 amino acids long. Germline CDR1 reads KGHSH; CDR2 reads LQKENI. V dropped 3 bases and J dropped 3; count of bases not matched to a gene: 5. Here the CDR3 reads CASSPGQGAVTDTQYF. In DNA form, the CDR3 reads TGTGCCAGCTCACCCGGACAGGGGGCTGTAACAGATACGCAGTATTTT.

The J gene is TRBJ2-3, the V gene TRBV5-1, with a weak D call TRBD2 (5 bases). There are 14 residues in the CDR3. CDR1 and CDR2 from the germline V gene are SGHRS and YFSETQ. Trimming pared 0 bases from V and 3 bases from J, leaving 8 bases between. Here the CDR3 DNA reads TGCGCCAGCAGCTTGGTTGGGGAGACAGATACGCAGTATTTT. Translating gives CASSLVGETDTQYF.